This is a list of T cell receptor beta chains from one sample in a study of response to subunit inactivated influenza vaccine. TCRdb redid the calling of the RT-PCR reads with MiXCR, one entry per CDR3 protein. The table includes about 780,000 distinct CDR3 sequences, around 20% detected once. The sequences come from PBMCs from blood, collected 4 to 6 days after vaccination. Receptors originate from a man aged 50-59 years who received an inactivated influenza vaccine. Both conserved end residues are part of each CDR3. D genes are given only for firm matches. Clone size, where shown, is once, few, many, or a class for clones that have expanded.

J gene: TRBJ2-3; clone size: few; V gene: TRBV5-1; D gene: NA; CDR3 protein: CASSPLWGTSSTDTQYF; CDR3 DNA: TGCGCCAGCAGCCCCCTATGGGGGACCTCAAGCACAGATACGCAGTATTTT
J gene: TRBJ2-7; clone size: few; V gene: TRBV6-1; D gene: NA; CDR3 protein: CASTRGMISYEQYF; CDR3 DNA: TGTGCCAGCACCCGCGGGATGATCTCCTACGAGCAGTACTTC
J gene: TRBJ2-7; clone size: NA; V gene: TRBV20-1; D gene: TRBD2; CDR3 protein: CSARNQGLAGASSYEQYF; CDR3 DNA: TGCAGTGCTAGAAACCAAGGCCTAGCGGGGGCTTCCTCCTACGAGCAGTACTTC
J gene: TRBJ1-2; clone size: NA; V gene: TRBV7-9; D gene: NA; CDR3 protein: CASRLDNYGYTF; CDR3 DNA: TGTGCCAGCAGGCTTGACAACTATGGCTACACCTTC
J gene: TRBJ2-7; clone size: few; V gene: TRBV5-1; D gene: NA; CDR3 protein: CASSPGDGSYEQYF; CDR3 DNA: TGCGCCAGCAGCCCGGGGGACGGTTCCTACGAGCAGTACTTC
J gene: TRBJ2-1; clone size: NA; V gene: TRBV12-3/TRBV12-4; D gene: NA; CDR3 protein: CASSPHREPNNEQFF; CDR3 DNA: TGTGCCAGCAGTCCCCACAGGGAGCCTAACAATGAGCAGTTCTTC
J gene: TRBJ1-1; clone size: NA; V gene: TRBV29-1; D gene: NA; CDR3 protein: CSVEDRGFGTEAFF; CDR3 DNA: TGCAGCGTTGAAGATAGGGGGTTTGGTACTGAAGCTTTCTTT
J gene: TRBJ2-6; clone size: NA; V gene: TRBV4-2; D gene: NA; CDR3 protein: CASSQDGLFLSGANVLTF; CDR3 DNA: TGTGCCAGCAGCCAAGACGGTTTATTCCTGTCCGGGGCCAACGTCCTGACTTTC
J gene: TRBJ1-1; clone size: few; V gene: TRBV20-1; D gene: TRBD1; CDR3 protein: CSARGTGKTSNTEAFF; CDR3 DNA: TGCAGTGCTAGAGGGACAGGGAAAACCTCGAACACTGAAGCTTTCTTT
J gene: TRBJ1-4; clone size: few; V gene: TRBV20-1; D gene: TRBD1; CDR3 protein: CSGRTGNEKLFF; CDR3 DNA: TGCAGTGGGAGGACAGGGAATGAAAAACTGTTTTTT
J gene: TRBJ2-3; clone size: few; V gene: TRBV5-6; D gene: TRBD2; CDR3 protein: CASWTSLSLAQYF; CDR3 DNA: TGTGCCAGCTGGACTAGTTTAAGTTTAGCGCAGTATTTT
J gene: TRBJ2-7; clone size: NA; V gene: TRBV29-1; D gene: NA; CDR3 protein: CSARGGTVVNEQYF; CDR3 DNA: TGCAGCGCCCGCGGGGGGACAGTCGTTAACGAGCAGTACTTC
J gene: TRBJ2-3; clone size: NA; V gene: TRBV18; D gene: NA; CDR3 protein: CASSPMVGPQYF; CDR3 DNA: TGTGCCAGCTCACCAATGGTGGGGCCGCAGTATTTT
J gene: TRBJ2-5; clone size: NA; V gene: TRBV5-1; D gene: TRBD1; CDR3 protein: CASSDPQGASETQYF; CDR3 DNA: TGCGCCAGCAGCGACCCCCAGGGGGCGTCAGAGACCCAGTACTTC
J gene: TRBJ2-2; clone size: NA; V gene: TRBV7-2; D gene: NA; CDR3 protein: CASSLTRAAGELFF; CDR3 DNA: TGTGCCAGCAGCTTAACCAGAGCTGCCGGGGAGCTGTTTTTT
J gene: TRBJ2-7; clone size: NA; V gene: TRBV5-5; D gene: TRBD2; CDR3 protein: CASSLSSGIAYEQYF; CDR3 DNA: TGTGCCAGCAGCTTGTCTAGCGGGATCGCCTACGAGCAGTACTTC
J gene: TRBJ2-2; clone size: NA; V gene: TRBV7-6; D gene: TRBD2; CDR3 protein: CASSPWTSGGLGNTGELFF; CDR3 DNA: TGTGCCAGCAGCCCCTGGACTAGCGGGGGGCTGGGGAACACCGGGGAGCTGTTTTTT
J gene: TRBJ2-5; clone size: NA; V gene: TRBV24-1; D gene: TRBD2; CDR3 protein: CATSDPLAGDTQETQYF; CDR3 DNA: TGTGCCACCAGTGATCCCCTAGCGGGGGATACACAAGAGACCCAGTACTTC
J gene: TRBJ2-3; clone size: NA; V gene: TRBV9; D gene: TRBD1; CDR3 protein: CASSVAQGQMDTQYF; CDR3 DNA: TGTGCCAGCAGCGTAGCACAGGGGCAGATGGATACGCAGTATTTT
J gene: TRBJ1-2; clone size: NA; V gene: TRBV10-3; D gene: TRBD1; CDR3 protein: CAISDRDSRGYGYTF; CDR3 DNA: TGTGCCATCAGTGACCGGGACAGTCGGGGCTATGGCTACACCTTC
J gene: TRBJ2-3; clone size: NA; V gene: TRBV28; D gene: NA; CDR3 protein: CASRGPGSRNTQYF; CDR3 DNA: TGTGCCAGCAGAGGTCCAGGGAGCCGGAATACGCAGTATTTT
J gene: TRBJ2-1; clone size: NA; V gene: TRBV7-3; D gene: TRBD2; CDR3 protein: CASSPAGLASNEQFF; CDR3 DNA: TGTGCCAGCAGCCCGGCGGGACTAGCATCCAATGAGCAGTTCTTC
J gene: TRBJ1-6; clone size: few; V gene: TRBV7-2; D gene: TRBD1; CDR3 protein: CASSIGQGSYNSPLHF; CDR3 DNA: TGTGCCAGCAGCATTGGACAGGGGTCCTATAATTCACCCCTCCACTTT
J gene: TRBJ2-3; clone size: NA; V gene: TRBV20-1; D gene: NA; CDR3 protein: CSARARQVGQYF; CDR3 DNA: TGCAGTGCTAGAGCCCGCCAAGTCGGGCAGTATTTT
J gene: TRBJ2-6; clone size: few; V gene: TRBV7-9; D gene: NA; CDR3 protein: CASSLDGRETGANVLTF; CDR3 DNA: TGTGCCAGCAGCTTAGATGGTCGGGAAACTGGGGCCAACGTCCTGACTTTC
J gene: TRBJ1-3; clone size: many; V gene: TRBV7-2; D gene: NA; CDR3 protein: CASSLVAGSASGNTIYF; CDR3 DNA: TGTGCCAGCAGCTTAGTGGCAGGGTCAGCTTCTGGAAACACCATATATTTT
J gene: TRBJ2-3; clone size: NA; V gene: TRBV2; D gene: NA; CDR3 protein: CASSEILGLADTQYF; CDR3 DNA: TGTGCCAGCAGTGAAATCCTGGGGCTGGCAGATACGCAGTATTTT
J gene: TRBJ2-7; clone size: NA; V gene: TRBV9; D gene: NA; CDR3 protein: CASSVEDIVYEQYF; CDR3 DNA: TGTGCCAGCAGCGTAGAAGACATAGTCTACGAGCAGTACTTC
J gene: TRBJ2-1; clone size: few; V gene: TRBV4-1; D gene: TRBD2; CDR3 protein: CASRPSGRTPGNEQFF; CDR3 DNA: TGCGCCAGCAGACCCAGCGGGAGAACCCCTGGCAATGAGCAGTTCTTC
J gene: TRBJ2-1; clone size: many; V gene: TRBV10-3; D gene: TRBD1; CDR3 protein: CATMLGGRTNEQFF; CDR3 DNA: TGTGCCACTATGTTAGGGGGCCGGACCAATGAGCAGTTCTTC
J gene: TRBJ2-3; clone size: NA; V gene: TRBV24-1; D gene: TRBD2; CDR3 protein: CATSVTSGRLDTQYF; CDR3 DNA: TGTGCCACCAGTGTGACTAGCGGGAGGCTGGATACGCAGTATTTT
J gene: TRBJ2-5; clone size: few; V gene: TRBV7-3; D gene: NA; CDR3 protein: CASSFQGGGGETQYF; CDR3 DNA: TGTGCCAGCAGCTTTCAGGGAGGTGGAGGGGAGACCCAGTACTTC
J gene: TRBJ2-4; clone size: NA; V gene: TRBV29-1; D gene: NA; CDR3 protein: CSVVGEKNIQYF; CDR3 DNA: TGCAGCGTTGTCGGGGAAAAAAACATTCAGTACTTC
J gene: TRBJ1-1; clone size: many; V gene: TRBV10-3; D gene: NA; CDR3 protein: CAITETGRNTEAFF; CDR3 DNA: TGTGCCATCACTGAGACAGGCCGGAACACTGAAGCTTTCTTT
J gene: TRBJ2-7; clone size: NA; V gene: TRBV20-1; D gene: TRBD1; CDR3 protein: CSARDRGRPYEQYF; CDR3 DNA: TGCAGTGCTCGAGACAGGGGGCGACCCTACGAGCAGTACTTC
J gene: TRBJ2-7; clone size: many; V gene: TRBV20-1; D gene: NA; CDR3 protein: CSARDQRGASVYEQYF; CDR3 DNA: TGCAGTGCTAGAGATCAAAGGGGGGCTTCGGTTTACGAGCAGTACTTC
J gene: TRBJ1-4; clone size: NA; V gene: TRBV12-3/TRBV12-4; D gene: NA; CDR3 protein: CASSFGHSEKLFF; CDR3 DNA: TGTGCCAGCAGTTTTGGGCACAGCGAAAAACTGTTTTTT
J gene: TRBJ2-1; clone size: few; V gene: TRBV27; D gene: NA; CDR3 protein: CASSFQRSEQFF; CDR3 DNA: TGTGCCAGCAGTTTTCAAAGGAGTGAGCAGTTCTTC
J gene: TRBJ2-5; clone size: NA; V gene: TRBV10-3; D gene: TRBD2; CDR3 protein: CASQRLAGGPETQYF; CDR3 DNA: TGTGCCTCACAGCGCCTAGCGGGGGGGCCTGAGACCCAGTACTTC
J gene: TRBJ2-3; clone size: many; V gene: TRBV11-1; D gene: NA; CDR3 protein: CASSLERIVAPDTQYF; CDR3 DNA: TGTGCCAGCAGCCTGGAGCGAATCGTCGCCCCGGATACGCAGTATTTT
J gene: TRBJ2-3; clone size: few; V gene: TRBV5-1; D gene: TRBD2; CDR3 protein: CASSARLAGGQLHTQYF; CDR3 DNA: TGCGCCAGCAGCGCGAGACTAGCGGGAGGTCAATTGCATACGCAGTATTTT
J gene: TRBJ2-6; clone size: few; V gene: TRBV12-3/TRBV12-4; D gene: TRBD1; CDR3 protein: CASSRSGQGANVLTF; CDR3 DNA: TGTGCCAGCAGTCGCTCGGGACAGGGGGCCAACGTCCTGACTTTC
J gene: TRBJ2-5; clone size: NA; V gene: TRBV10-3; D gene: TRBD2; CDR3 protein: CAISGPLTPLVAGVSQETQYF; CDR3 DNA: TGTGCCATCAGTGGGCCATTGACCCCGTTGGTAGCGGGAGTCTCCCAAGAGACCCAGTACTTC
J gene: TRBJ2-7; clone size: few; V gene: TRBV7-9; D gene: NA; CDR3 protein: CASTAGGTTYEQYF; CDR3 DNA: TGTGCCAGCACCGCCGGTGGTACAACCTACGAGCAGTACTTC
J gene: TRBJ2-7; clone size: NA; V gene: TRBV2; D gene: TRBD1; CDR3 protein: CASRTGTDALYEQYF; CDR3 DNA: TGTGCCAGCAGAACCGGGACAGATGCTTTATACGAGCAGTACTTC
J gene: TRBJ2-2; clone size: few; V gene: TRBV24-1; D gene: NA; CDR3 protein: CATSDLRLANTGELFF; CDR3 DNA: TGTGCCACCAGTGATTTGAGGCTAGCGAACACCGGGGAGCTGTTTTTT
J gene: TRBJ1-1; clone size: NA; V gene: TRBV7-2; D gene: NA; CDR3 protein: CASSLAEQRIMAEAFF; CDR3 DNA: TGTGCCAGCAGCTTAGCGGAACAGAGAATCATGGCTGAAGCTTTCTTT
J gene: TRBJ1-2; clone size: NA; V gene: TRBV3-1; D gene: NA; CDR3 protein: CASSQDERGYGYTF; CDR3 DNA: TGTGCCAGCAGCCAAGATGAGCGGGGCTATGGCTACACCTTC
J gene: TRBJ1-4; clone size: NA; V gene: TRBV29-1; D gene: NA; CDR3 protein: CSAARGGSEKLFF; CDR3 DNA: TGCAGCGCGGCTCGGGGGGGCAGCGAAAAACTGTTTTTT
J gene: TRBJ2-5; clone size: NA; V gene: TRBV7-2; D gene: TRBD2; CDR3 protein: CASSLARAGGKGTQYF; CDR3 DNA: TGTGCCAGCAGCTTAGCTCGGGCGGGGGGCAAGGGGACCCAGTACTTC
J gene: TRBJ2-7; clone size: few; V gene: TRBV6-1; D gene: TRBD2; CDR3 protein: CASSVGLAGGQYF; CDR3 DNA: TGTGCCAGCAGTGTGGGACTAGCGGGGGGGCAGTACTTC
J gene: TRBJ1-3; clone size: few; V gene: TRBV28; D gene: TRBD1; CDR3 protein: CASSLRQGLSSGNTIYF; CDR3 DNA: TGTGCCAGCAGTTTAAGACAGGGCCTCAGCTCTGGAAACACCATATATTTT
J gene: TRBJ2-3; clone size: NA; V gene: TRBV10-1; D gene: NA; CDR3 protein: CACSDDGRREPDTQYF; CDR3 DNA: TGCGCCTGCAGTGACGATGGGAGACGGGAGCCAGATACGCAGTATTTT